The 23 T cell receptor beta chains below come from one sample, sequenced in a study of naive and memory T cell subsets. Two oligonucleotides, mixed equimolar, formed the beta constant-region primer covering TRBC1 and TRBC2. Ligated cDNA was amplified by four rounds of PCR with nested alpha and beta constant-region primers and SP2. TCRdb analysed the UMI-ligation and nested PCR reads with MiXCR anew, one entry per CDR3 protein. The table includes 85,000 or so distinct CDR3 sequences, approximately 9.2% detected once. Specimen: naive CD8+ T cells from blood. These receptors came from a human donor in good health.

A few counts support this clonotype. The rearrangement joins TRBV27 to TRBJ2-3, with 9 bases matching TRBD2. V trimming: 3 bases; J trimming: 4 bases; junction bases outside the gene matches: 5. Germline values: CDR1 MNHEY, CDR2 SMNVEV (reference sequence). The CDR3 runs 15 residues. CDR3 bases: TGTGCCAGCAGTTTTGATAGCGGGAGCCCAGATACGCAGTATTTT. Translating gives CASSFDSGSPDTQYF.

A few counts support this clonotype. This chain uses TRBV13 with TRBJ2-1; 10 bases fit TRBD2. CDR3 length: 14 residues. Germline V gives CDR1 PRHDT, CDR2 FYEKMQ (reference sequence). Trimming took 5 bases from V and 7 from J; bases not matched to a gene: 5. The CDR3 DNA reads TGTGCCAGCAGCCAGGGACTAGCGCCGAATGAGCAGTTCTTC. Amino acids: CASSQGLAPNEQFF. The variable domain in full, completed from reference TRBV13 and TRBJ2-1, reads AAGVIQSPRHLIKEKRETATLKCYPIPRHDTVYWYQQGPGQDPQFLISFYEKMQSDKGSIPDRFSAQQFSDYHSELNMSSLELGDSALYFCASSQGLAPNEQFFGPGTRLTVL.

This chain uses TRBV11-2 with TRBJ1-1; no clear D. This CDR3 is 14 amino acids long. V gave up 1 base and J gave up 2 bases, with 8 bases separating them. The V gene's germline CDR1 is SGHAT and CDR2 FQNNGV. The CDR3 DNA sequence: TGTGCCAGCAGCTTAGTTCTTAGAAACACTGAAGCTTTCTTT. Translating it yields CASSLVLRNTEAFF.

Points on this clonotype: At one end, the junction sequence differs from germline, possibly due to a read error. The chain has TRBV7-9 and TRBJ2-2, with 8 bases that match TRBD2. The length of the CDR3 is 17 residues. CDR1 and CDR2 from the germline V gene are SEHNR and FQNEAQ (reference sequence). CDR3 nucleotide sequence: TGTGCCAGCAGCTCCAGAATAGCGGGATTGAACACCGGGGAGCCGTTTTTT. Protein sequence: CASSSRIAGLNTGEPFF.

This chain links TRBV7-6 with TRBJ2-1, with D perhaps matching TRBD1 or TRBD2 (5 bases each). Germline V CDR1 and CDR2: SGHVS, FNYEAQ. The V and J ends lost 2 bases and 5 bases respectively, with 16 bases between them. The length of the CDR3 is 16 residues. The CDR3 DNA sequence: TGTGCCAGCAGCTTAAGGATTGGGGGTCCTGACAATGAGCAGTTCTTC. As protein: CASSLRIGGPDNEQFF.

This clonotype was counted only a few times. The chain combines TRBV5-4 with TRBJ2-7, with TRBD1 matching over 12 bases. Germline trimming cut 0 bases from V and 2 bases from J; bases unmatched to any gene: 9. This CDR3 has 18 amino acids. Germline lookup yields CDR1 SGHNT and CDR2 YYREEE (reference sequence). DNA of the CDR3: TGTGCCAGCAGCTTGGAGTTCGGGACAGGGGGCAATCCCTACGAGCAGTACTTC. Residues: CASSLEFGTGGNPYEQYF.

This chain uses TRBV6-5 with TRBJ1-4, with D possibly being TRBD1 (5 bases). The germline V gene has CDR1 MNHEY and CDR2 SVGAGI. The CDR3 is 15 residues long. V lost 2 bases and J lost 7, with 14 bases in between. CDR3 sequence (DNA): TGTGCCAGCAGTTACACCGGGGCACTGAGTGAAAAACTGTTTTTT. Its translation: CASSYTGALSEKLFF.

This CDR3 is CASTPQGVDTEAFF. The CDR3 nucleotides read TGTGCCAGCACCCCCCAGGGAGTGGACACTGAAGCTTTCTTT. J is TRBJ1-1 and V is TRBV2; weak D call: TRBD1 (5 bases). The CDR3 has 14 amino acids. V was pared by 7 bases and J by 3 bases, with 15 bases between. Looked up from germline, CDR1 is SNHLY and CDR2 is FYNNEI. Combining the CDR3 with reference TRBV2 and TRBJ1-1 gives the whole variable domain EPEVTQTPSHQVTQMGQEVILRCVPISNHLYFYWYRQILGQKVEFLVSFYNNEISEKSEIFDDQFSVERPDGSNFTLKIRSTKLEDSAMYFCASTPQGVDTEAFFGQGTRLTVV.

This chain links TRBV20-1 with TRBJ2-1; TRBD2 is a possible D gene (6 bases). Germline assignment: CDR1 DFQATT and CDR2 SNEGSKA (reference sequence). CDR3 length: 17 residues. Trimming cost V 5 bases and J 9 bases, with 29 bases left between them. The CDR3 is CSARGRLAQGFGGEQFF. As DNA, the CDR3 is TGCAGTGCTCGAGGCCGATTAGCTCAGGGCTTCGGGGGTGAGCAGTTCTTC.

This clonotype was seen more than once but under ten times. The V and J genes are TRBV14 and TRBJ2-1; TRBD2 aligns across 10 bases. The CDR3 extends over 16 amino acids. V lost 1 base to trimming and J lost 5 bases; unmatched junction nucleotides: 5. The germline CDR1 and CDR2 sequences are SGHDN and FVKESK. The CDR3 DNA follows: TGTGCCAGCAGCCAAGCTTTACTAGCGGGACACAATGAGCAGTTCTTC. Protein product: CASSQALLAGHNEQFF.

The chain uses TRBV28 and TRBJ2-7; D possibly matches TRBD1 or TRBD2 (5 bases each). The CDR3 consists of 15 residues. Per the germline V gene, CDR1 is MDHEN and CDR2 is SYDVKM. V lost 3 bases to trimming and J lost 3 bases, with 15 bases between them. The CDR3 protein is CASSFWGSSHYEQYF. In DNA form, the CDR3 reads TGTGCCAGCAGTTTTTGGGGGAGTAGCCACTACGAGCAGTACTTC.

This clonotype was observed a handful of times. CDR3 residues: CSARDAETPYEQYF. As DNA, the CDR3 is TGCAGTGCTAGAGACGCAGAAACCCCCTACGAGCAGTACTTC. The rearrangement links TRBV20-1 to TRBJ2-7; D is unclear. V was clipped by 0 bases and J by 2 bases, with 11 bases between them. CDR1 DFQATT and CDR2 SNEGSKA come from the germline V gene (reference sequence). This CDR3 has 14 amino acids.

This clonotype was picked up a small number of times. One end of the junction is discordant with germline, which a read error may explain. The chain joins TRBV10-1 to TRBJ2-5; D is perhaps TRBD2 (5 bases). The CDR3 is made up of 13 amino acids. Looked up from germline, CDR1 is WNHNN and CDR2 is SYGVQD (reference sequence). The CDR3 coding sequence is TGTGCCAGCAGTGAGTCCGGAGGAGAGACCCAGTACTTC. Its translation is CASSESGGETQYF.

This clonotype was picked up many times. The chain joins TRBV6-2 or TRBV6-3 to TRBJ2-1, with TRBD2 matching over 7 bases. This CDR3 has 16 amino acids. With 0 bases clipped from V and 3 bases from J, the junction kept 5 bases outside the gene matches. The V gene's germline CDR1 is MNHEY and CDR2 SVGEGT. The CDR3 spells CASSYSTERDYNEQFF. Here the CDR3 DNA reads TGTGCCAGCAGTTACTCGACGGAGCGGGACTACAATGAGCAGTTCTTC.

As concerns this clonotype: This may come from a read error, since a much larger clone is one base off. The chain has TRBV4-2 and TRBJ2-6; possibly TRBD1 for D (5 bases). The V gene's germline CDR1 is LGHNA and CDR2 YNFKEQ. CDR3 length: 17 residues. The CDR3 nucleotides are TGTGCCAGCAGCCATCGGCAGGACATGACTGGGGCCAACGTCATGACTTTC. It translates to CASSHRQDMTGANVMTF.

This clonotype was observed a few times. The rearrangement links TRBV4-2 to TRBJ2-7; 8 nucleotides align to TRBD2. The germline CDR1 and CDR2 sequences are LGHNA and YNFKEQ. The CDR3 covers 14 residues. J was trimmed by 5 bases and V by 8 bases; bases with no gene match: 11. The CDR3 coding sequence is TGTGCCAGCGAGCGGGAGCGTAACGGCAACGAGCAGTACTTC. Translating it yields CASERERNGNEQYF.

As DNA, the CDR3 is TGTGCCAGCAGCTGGTCCTGGGCGGGAGAGGTAGGCTACAATGAGCAGTTCTTC. This encodes CASSWSWAGEVGYNEQFF. The chain employs TRBV11-1 and TRBJ2-1; 7 bases line up with TRBD2. This CDR3 is built from 18 residues. Germline loops: CDR1 SGHAT, CDR2 FQDESV (reference sequence). Germline trimming cut 4 bases from V and 3 bases from J; bases unmatched to any gene: 15.

The chain couples TRBV6-5 to TRBJ2-2; D is undetermined. Germline V lookup: CDR1 MNHEY, CDR2 SVGAGI. V dropped 4 bases and J dropped 1 base, with 7 bases sitting between them. The CDR3 is made up of 14 amino acids. The CDR3 region is CASSSFLNTGELFF. Written as DNA, the CDR3 is TGTGCCAGCAGTTCGTTTTTGAACACCGGGGAGCTGTTTTTT.

This clonotype was recorded at least ten times. This chain connects TRBV6-2 or TRBV6-3 to TRBJ2-4; no definite D call. This CDR3 spans 12 amino acids. Germline values: CDR1 MNHEY, CDR2 SVGEGT. With 2 bases removed from V and 6 bases from J, the gap between germline ends came to 5 bases. The CDR3 reads CASSYEGNIQYF. CDR3 in DNA: TGTGCCAGCAGTTACGAAGGAAACATTCAGTACTTC.

V gene TRBV20-1 combines with J gene TRBJ2-7, with 14 bases fitting TRBD2. V gave up 3 bases and J gave up 0 bases; unmatched junction bases: 1. The CDR3 sequence is 15 residues long. Germline V gene lookup returns CDR1 DFQATT and CDR2 SNEGSKA (reference sequence). The CDR3 region is CSARGLAGDSYEQYF. For the CDR3, the DNA is TGCAGTGCTAGGGGACTAGCGGGAGACTCCTACGAGCAGTACTTC.

A few counts support this clonotype. This chain joins TRBV11-2 and TRBJ2-7; D ambiguous. Between the trimmed V and J ends, which lost 2 bases and 1 base, there was a span of 9 bases. Germline V gene sequence: CDR1 SGHAT, CDR2 FQNNGV. The length of the CDR3 is 14 residues. The DNA for the CDR3 is TGTGCCAGCAGCTTAATGCAGATTTCCTACGAGCAGTACTTC. It encodes CASSLMQISYEQYF.

The genes are TRBV7-9 and TRBJ2-7, with 7 bases matching TRBD2. Germline loops: CDR1 SEHNR, CDR2 FQNEAQ (reference sequence). The CDR3 has 14 residues. Trimming cost V 4 bases and J 6 bases; bases outside gene matches: 9. CDR3 coding DNA: TGTGCCAGCAGCTCCGGGGGAGGGGTTCGCGAGCAGTACTTC. This encodes CASSSGGGVREQYF.

The chain couples TRBV9 to TRBJ2-3, with D possibly matching TRBD1 (6 bases). This CDR3 has 17 amino acids. V lost 0 bases and J lost 2, with 16 bases in between. Per the germline V gene, CDR1 is SGDLS and CDR2 is YYNGEE. The CDR3 nucleotides are TGTGCCAGCAGCGTAGAATCCCAGGGGCGAAACACAGATACGCAGTATTTT. Translated, it gives CASSVESQGRNTDTQYF.